This TCR beta chain was sequenced in a study of Ad26.COV2.S vaccination and SARS-CoV-2 variants. Study-level information: COV1001, an Ad26.COV2.S trial, supplied this vaccine-arm donor. Ad26.COV2.S was injected intramuscularly once or twice, 56 days apart.

With regard to this clone: Its antigen is not identified.

Repertoires were generated with immunoSEQ multiplex PCR, while TCRdb's copy carries only in-frame clones and drops some. The repertoire has just under 250,000 clones, around nine tenths of them found once; the top ten carry approximately 12%. Findings and caveats of the study: Responses of spike-specific T cells (both CD8+ and CD4+) reportedly showed substantial breadth after vaccination.

Documented treatment: roughly 20 received Ad26.COV2.S at low or high dose, single or two shots; several received placebo; per-sample allocation not given. Sampling was performed 63 days after the first vaccine or placebo injection. Specimen: peripheral blood, collected in a trial of Ad26.COV2.S vaccine versus placebo. The source is a person aged 18-60 years who received the Ad26.COV2.S COVID-19 vaccine or a placebo.

The CDR3 reads CASSLPGNYEQYF. CDR3 sequence (DNA): TGTGCCAGCAGCTTACCTGGTAACTACGAGCAGTACTTC. This chain connects TRBV5-6 to TRBJ2-7; unclear D gene. Germline CDR1 is SGHDT and CDR2 is YYEEEE. The CDR3 spans 13 residues. The V and J ends lost 2 bases and 3 bases respectively, with 9 bases between them.